This note documents a single T cell receptor (beta chain) sequence. It has no known antigen specificity. No much larger clonotype is one base removed from it; base qualities were not supplied. CDR1 and CDR2 were assigned from the germline V gene (reference sequence) as DFQATT and SNEGSKA. Reading from cysteine to phenylalanine, the CDR3 counts 19 amino acids. Of the read, only the CDR3 DNA is kept; its 57 bases are in frame from base 1. Cut back by 1 base and 6 bases, the V and J ends lie 25 bases apart. High-throughput TCR beta sequencing profiled peripheral blood CD8+ and CD4+ T cells from healthy donors, Susac syndrome patients and multiple sclerosis patients. Treatment-naive patients with stable or active relapsing-remitting disease fulfilling revised McDonald criteria were used as multiple sclerosis controls. Bulk CD8+ and CD4+ T cells were purified by magnetic negative isolation, whereas CD8+ TEMRA cells were enriched by FACS. Blood was drawn into EDTA tubes, processed within 24 hours, and PBMCs were isolated by density gradient centrifugation. PBMCs intended for TCR sequencing were cryopreserved in liquid nitrogen and thawed later in a water bath at 37 degrees C. Purity of sorted or isolated CD4+, CD8+ and CD8+ TEMRA cells was at least 90%.

The data were obtained in a study of CD8 T cells in Susac syndrome (dated by TCRdb to about 2019). Background on the whole study: Whether CD8+ T cell activation and differentiation in Susac syndrome was antigen driven was tested using repertoire sequencing. The study compared CD8+ T cell repertoire clonality among roughly 12 healthy donors, roughly 14 Susac syndrome patients and about 16 multiple sclerosis patients. Points the paper makes about the study in general: The number of individuals in the TCR sequencing and HLA analysis was acknowledged as relatively small.

RNA was extracted using the RNeasy kit, and roughly 0.5 to 1 ug of the RNA was reverse transcribed with random hexamers. The immunoSEQ multiplex PCR assay, covering 54 Vbeta and 13 Jbeta segments, was used to amplify TCR beta CDR3 regions. Bias from PCR amplification was corrected by using a synthetic template baseline for primer optimization and for computational correction. Turning to the authors' computational methods: Reads were annotated to V, D and J genes according to IMGT and were analyzed with immunoSEQ Analyzer, with only productive sequences retained. Clonality was calculated as one minus the Shannon entropy normalized by log2 of the number of productive unique sequences. Public and private clones were assessed among the 100 most prevalent clones of each patient and control. Susac-specific clones were defined as absent from healthy and MS cohorts, some 1,000 published viral clones and other ImmuneACCESS disease sequences. Clones were called with MiXCR by TCRdb after fastp trimmed the public reads at Q25, and only in-frame beta chains were retained. Duplicate CDR3 protein sequences are folded into a single record with the most common DNA and genes. Clone size and V and J calls follow TCRdb, not the original study. The sample table lists about 150,000 distinct CDR3 sequences, 95% to 96% of them with a count of one. The ten largest clones represent over 0.12% of the sample.

The V gene is TRBV20-1 and the J gene is TRBJ1-6; matching of 6 bases hints at TRBD1 as the D gene. The clonotype was recovered from a human donor with multiple sclerosis. The sequenced sample was CD8+ T cells from PBMCs. The nucleotide sequence reads as follows: TGCAGTGCTAGAGCCTCGCTCATTTGGGGGCACTCGAGTAATTCACCCCTCCACTTT. It specifies CSARASLIWGHSSNSPLHF.